These 4 T cell receptor beta chains were all obtained from the same sample, sequenced in a study of T-cell reconstitution after alpha-beta-depleted transplantation in children. TCRbeta library preparation incorporated unique molecular identifiers. TCRdb redid the calling of the PCR reads with MiXCR, one entry per CDR3 protein. This sample yields roughly 160,000 distinct CDR3 sequences, of which over 8.5% are seen a single time; less than 15% belongs to the top ten. Here the sequenced sample was PBMCs, taken before TCRalphabeta/CD19-depleted stem cell transplant. These receptors were collected from a boy aged 2 to 10 with acute myeloid leukemia, due to receive a stem cell transplant.

This clonotype was picked up many times. The rearrangement joins TRBV7-9 to TRBJ1-3; D gene uncertain. The length of the CDR3 is 13 residues. Trimming removed 1 base from V and 2 bases from J, with 3 bases in between. Per germline, CDR1 SEHNR and CDR2 FQNEAQ (reference sequence). CDR3 DNA sequence: TGTGCCAGCAGCTTAGACACTGGAAACACCATATATTTT. Translation gives CASSLDTGNTIYF.

This clonotype was counted ten times or more. The rearrangement uses TRBV10-3 and TRBJ2-1, with 8 nucleotides matching TRBD2. The CDR3 contains 15 residues. V shed 0 bases, J shed 7 bases, and the junction held 5 bases outside the gene matches. Germline V lookup: CDR1 ENHRY, CDR2 SYGVKD. This CDR3 reads CAISESYSGRNEQFF. The CDR3 DNA sequence: TGTGCCATCAGTGAGTCTTACAGCGGGAGAAATGAGCAGTTCTTC.

The rearrangement links TRBV15 to TRBJ1-3, with D uncertain. Germline V gene lookup returns CDR1 LNHNV and CDR2 YYDKDF (reference sequence). V lost 1 base to trimming and J lost 0 bases, with 10 bases between them. This CDR3 region has 16 residues. The CDR3 nucleotides are TGTGCCACCAGCAGAGCGGTCGGGAGCTCTGGAAACACCATATATTTT. Its translation: CATSRAVGSSGNTIYF. The full variable domain, its missing parts supplied by reference TRBV15 and TRBJ1-3, is DAMVIQNPRYQVTQFGKPVTLSCSQTLNHNVMYWYQQKSSQAPKLLFHYYDKDFNNEADTPDNFQSRRPNTSFCFLDIRSPGLGDTAMYLCATSRAVGSSGNTIYFGEGSWLTVV.

The table lists this clonotype with many counts. J is TRBJ2-1 and V is TRBV4-2; TRBD2 agrees at 12 bases. V was pared by 5 bases and J by 7 bases, with 6 bases of the junction left unmatched. This CDR3 spans 15 amino acids. The germline gives CDR1 LGHNA, CDR2 YNFKEQ. CDR3 region: CASSSSGREKNEQFF. In nucleotides, the CDR3 is TGTGCCAGCAGCTCTAGCGGGAGGGAAAAAAATGAGCAGTTCTTC.